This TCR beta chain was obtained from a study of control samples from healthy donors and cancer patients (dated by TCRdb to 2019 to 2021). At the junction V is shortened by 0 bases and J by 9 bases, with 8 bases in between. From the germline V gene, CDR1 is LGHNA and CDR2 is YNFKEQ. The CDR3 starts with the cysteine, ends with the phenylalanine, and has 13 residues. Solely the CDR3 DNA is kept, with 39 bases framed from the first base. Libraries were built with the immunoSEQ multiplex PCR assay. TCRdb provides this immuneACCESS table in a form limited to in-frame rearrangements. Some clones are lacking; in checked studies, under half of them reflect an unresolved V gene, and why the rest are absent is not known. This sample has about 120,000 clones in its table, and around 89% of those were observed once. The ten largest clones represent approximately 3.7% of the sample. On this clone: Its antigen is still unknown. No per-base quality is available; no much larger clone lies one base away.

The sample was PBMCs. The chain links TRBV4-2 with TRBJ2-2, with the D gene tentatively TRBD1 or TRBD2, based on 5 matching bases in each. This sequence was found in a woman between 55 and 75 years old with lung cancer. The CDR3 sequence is CASSQDWGRELFF. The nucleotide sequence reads TGTGCCAGCAGCCAAGATTGGGGGAGGGAGCTGTTTTTT.